This record looks at one T cell receptor beta chain sequence and its context. This entry is derived from a study of blood T cell repertoires in COVID-19. The wider study: There were acute and convalescent COVID-19 samples, and they came from the United States, Italy and Spain. PBMCs, B-cell-depleted T cells, or T cells provided the cDNA or gDNA that made up the material.

The Seattle site enrolled patients during active infection and followed them longitudinally. Germline CDR1 and CDR2: MNHEY and SVGAGI. The germline V and J ends were trimmed by 2 bases and 9 bases, with 8 bases remaining between them. The CDR3 loop spans 12 amino acids. Original processing methods: How many nucleated cells were present was estimated from reference gene primer amplification. Sequencing used immunoSEQ multiplex PCR; TCRdb keeps in-frame clones, though not all of them. That table gives V, J and clone size, and the DNA gave D and trimming. The sample shows about 56,000 clones, approximately 89% of them seen only once.

The chain links TRBV6-5 to TRBJ2-1, with D unclear. Sequenced input: peripheral blood. This sequence originates from a woman in her sixties with COVID-19, enrolled during active disease. The CDR3 loop reads CASSYGGSEQFF. The CDR3 DNA reads as TGTGCCAGCAGTTACGGCGGAAGTGAGCAGTTCTTC.